This TCR beta chain derives from a study of T cell responses to AZD1222 COVID-19 vaccine. Study findings and constraints: Vaccine-related CD4 TCRs covered spike, predominating at 160-218 and 743-854. Only a handful of AZD1222 recipients tested seropositive at baseline. Mostly white British, mostly female donors; authors suggested clonal diversity may be underestimated.

Trimming stripped 4 bases from V and 5 bases from J, with 11 bases between. Germline loops: CDR1 MNHEY, CDR2 SVGAGI. The CDR3 runs 13 residues. Libraries were prepared by immunoSEQ multiplex PCR; TCRdb keeps only in-frame clonotypes and omits some of them. The table has around 150,000 clones, about 90% seen once; the top ten hold around 5.4%. On this clone: Its antigen is currently unknown.

The source is an adult in good health. The sample in question was peripheral blood, obtained on day 0 of AZD1222 vaccination. The rearrangement links TRBV6-5 to TRBJ2-5; no clear D. CDR3 in amino acids: CASSLGSLETQYF. DNA for the CDR3: TGTGCCAGCAGTTTAGGGTCCCTGGAGACCCAGTACTTC.